These 20 T cell receptor beta chains originate from one sample sequenced in a study of beta chain features in type 1 diabetes. Sequencing targeted expressed TCRB transcripts, as all isolated RNA had been reverse transcribed. Sequenced by immunoSEQ multiplex PCR; TCRdb stores in-frame clones only, minus some. The sample records hundreds of thousands of clones, 15% to 20% being singletons. The sequencing input was naive CD4+ T cells from blood. All receptors come from a woman in her late teens or twenties in good health.

This sequence joins TRBV6-6 and TRBJ1-3; no definite D call. Trimming removed 5 bases at V and 9 bases at J, with 17 bases between. Per germline, CDR1 MNHNY and CDR2 SVGAGI (reference sequence). This CDR3 spans 14 amino acids. CDR3 amino acids: CASSHRTNSRTIYF. The CDR3 coding sequence is TGTGCCAGCAGTCACCGGACTAATAGCCGCACCATATATTTT.

The chain is built from TRBV7-9 and TRBJ2-7; D not certain. The germline V gene encodes CDR1 SEHNR and CDR2 FQNEAQ (reference sequence). The V and J ends lost 1 base and 6 bases respectively, with 19 bases between them. The CDR3 has 16 residues. This CDR3 is CASSLGVSGFWGEQYF. In DNA, the CDR3 is TGTGCCAGCAGCTTAGGGGTCTCGGGTTTTTGGGGCGAGCAGTACTTC. The variable domain in full, with the rest retrieved from reference TRBV7-9 and TRBJ2-7, is DTGVSQNPRHKITKRGQNVTFRCDPISEHNRLYWYRQTLGQGPEFLTYFQNEAQLEKSRLLSDRFSAERPKGSFSTLEIQRTEQGDSAMYLCASSLGVSGFWGEQYFGPGTRLTVT.

The chain employs TRBV18 and TRBJ2-5; maybe TRBD1 (5 bases). V lost 3 bases and J 2 bases, leaving 16 bases between the germline ends. This CDR3 is 16 amino acids long. Germline CDR1 reads KGHSH; CDR2 reads LQKENI. Written as DNA, the CDR3 is TGTGCCAGCTCACCCCAACCCCAGGGTCCACAAGAGACCCAGTACTTC. As protein: CASSPQPQGPQETQYF.

This clone was seen a handful of times. The V gene is TRBV15, the J gene TRBJ2-3; maybe TRBD1 (5 bases). V lost 0 bases, J lost 4 bases, and 17 bases lay in between. The CDR3 consists of 17 residues. The germline V gene has CDR1 LNHNV and CDR2 YYDKDF (reference sequence). This CDR3 is CATSRDQGSRISDTQYF. The CDR3 nucleotides read TGTGCCACCAGCAGAGACCAGGGTAGTCGAATTTCAGATACGCAGTATTTT.

With respect to this clone: The same CDR3 also results from other DNA sequences found in this sample. The V and J genes are TRBV9 and TRBJ2-5; D may be TRBD1 or TRBD2 (5 bases each). Looked up from germline, CDR1 is SGDLS and CDR2 is YYNGEE. Deletions cut 0 bases from V and 1 base from J, with 10 bases between. CDR3 length: 15 residues. The CDR3 bases are TGTGCCAGCAGCGTAGAGGGGACGGGCCAAGAGACCCAGTACTTC. Its protein is CASSVEGTGQETQYF.

The chain combines TRBV28 with TRBJ1-2; tentatively, D is TRBD1 (5 bases). CDR1 is MDHEN, CDR2 SYDVKM, per germline. V lost 6 bases, J lost 9 bases, and 14 bases lay in between. The CDR3 sequence is 12 residues long. The CDR3 loop reads CASSPQGKRYTF. The CDR3 nucleotides are TGTGCCAGCAGCCCCCAGGGAAAGCGCTACACCTTC.

The chain has TRBV15 and TRBJ1-1, with unresolved D. V lost 3 bases, J lost 1 base, and 3 bases lay in between. The CDR3 covers 12 residues. Germline CDR1 LNHNV, CDR2 YYDKDF (reference sequence). In nucleotides, the CDR3 is TGTGCCACCAGCAGGAAGAACACTGAAGCTTTCTTT. Translation: CATSRKNTEAFF.

This chain links TRBV7-2 with TRBJ2-7; 13 positions match TRBD2. The CDR3 spans 14 residues. Trimming at V came to 1 base and at J to 6 bases, leaving 0 bases not matched to a gene. The germline V gene has CDR1 SGHTA and CDR2 FQGNSA. This CDR3 is CASSLGLAGGEQYF. The CDR3 bases are TGTGCCAGCAGCTTAGGACTAGCGGGAGGCGAGCAGTACTTC.

This clone was seen a few times. The chain couples TRBV5-8 to TRBJ2-1; D is tentatively TRBD1 or TRBD2 (6 bases each). The V and J ends lost 0 bases and 4 bases respectively, with 11 bases between them. This CDR3 is 15 amino acids long. Germline assignment: CDR1 SGHTS and CDR2 YDEGEE. This CDR3 is CASSLGRDTYNEQFF. The DNA for the CDR3 is TGTGCCAGCAGCTTGGGGCGGGACACGTACAATGAGCAGTTCTTC.

This clone was counted only a few times. J is TRBJ2-1 and V is TRBV12-5; D is unclear. Trimming pared 1 base from V and 4 bases from J, leaving 11 bases between. The length of the CDR3 is 15 residues. Per the germline V gene, CDR1 is LGHNT and CDR2 is FRNRAP. DNA of the CDR3: TGTGCTAGTGGTTTGGGTGCTTCTAAGTACAATGAGCAGTTCTTC. Its protein product is CASGLGASKYNEQFF.

This chain uses TRBV12-5 with TRBJ2-1; 8 positions agree with TRBD1. V shed 2 bases, J shed 7 bases, and the junction held 10 bases outside the gene matches. The CDR3 extends over 16 amino acids. Germline CDR1 LGHNT, CDR2 FRNRAP. The CDR3 region is CASGLFGGQGWNEQFF. The CDR3, as DNA: TGTGCTAGTGGTTTGTTCGGAGGACAGGGTTGGAATGAGCAGTTCTTC.

The chain has TRBV5-1 and TRBJ2-5; D is undetermined. The ends were cut back, 3 bases at V and 5 bases at J, with 14 bases in the middle. This CDR3 has 14 amino acids. The germline V gene has CDR1 SGHRS and CDR2 YFSETQ. The CDR3 bases are TGCGCCAGCAGCTCTAGTTGGGGATCTGAGACCCAGTACTTC. This codes for CASSSSWGSETQYF.

The chain joins TRBV7-9 to TRBJ2-7; D is uncertain. The germline CDR1 and CDR2 sequences are SEHNR and FQNEAQ (reference sequence). The CDR3 extends over 14 amino acids. Trimming pared 4 bases from V and 0 bases from J, leaving 10 bases between. Here the CDR3 DNA reads TGTGCCAGCAGCTATCCTCCGAACTCCTACGAGCAGTACTTC. The encoded protein is CASSYPPNSYEQYF.

This clone was picked up a small number of times. The chain links TRBV19 to TRBJ1-5, with 7 bases matching TRBD1. CDR1 LNHDA and CDR2 SQIVND come from the germline V gene (reference sequence). The CDR3 covers 14 residues. Trimming removed 9 bases from V and 3 bases from J; junction bases left unmatched: 8. CDR3 in amino acids: CASTLDRTNQPQHF. DNA of the CDR3: TGTGCCAGCACGCTGGACAGGACCAATCAGCCCCAGCATTTT.

This clone appeared a few times. The chain uses TRBV18 and TRBJ2-3; 7 nucleotides line up with TRBD1. The CDR3 sequence is 15 residues long. Germline assignment: CDR1 KGHSH and CDR2 LQKENI. J lost 0 bases, V lost 5 bases, and 5 bases had no gene match. The CDR3 loop is CASSRGTVSTDTQYF. The DNA for the CDR3 is TGTGCCAGCTCAAGAGGGACAGTGAGCACAGATACGCAGTATTTT.

The rearrangement joins TRBV5-1 to TRBJ2-1, with D uncertain. The germline V gene encodes CDR1 SGHRS and CDR2 YFSETQ. The length of the CDR3 is 15 residues. Trimming took off 0 bases at V and 1 base at J, with 8 bases between the two ends. CDR3 DNA sequence: TGCGCCAGCAGCTTGGGGGGTTTATCCTACAATGAGCAGTTCTTC. Its protein product is CASSLGGLSYNEQFF.

This clone was seen only a few times. This chain uses TRBV5-1 with TRBJ1-2, with 9 nucleotides matching TRBD1. CDR1 and CDR2 from the germline V gene are SGHRS and YFSETQ. V dropped 0 bases and J dropped 7; count of bases not matched to a gene: 1. The CDR3 length is 13 residues. CDR3 DNA sequence: TGCGCCAGCAGCTTGGGGGACAGGGCTGGCTACACCTTC. This sequence encodes CASSLGDRAGYTF.

This clone has only a few counts. The J gene is TRBJ2-2, the V gene TRBV4-3, with 15 bases aligning to TRBD2. V gave up 0 bases and J gave up 2 bases; unmatched junction bases: 7. The length of the CDR3 is 20 residues. Germline-derived CDR1 and CDR2 are LGHNA and YSLEER. CDR3 sequence reads: CASSQDFMGLAGGNTGELFF. The CDR3 region has the DNA TGCGCCAGCAGCCAAGATTTTATGGGACTAGCGGGAGGAAACACCGGGGAGCTGTTTTTT.

The chain employs TRBV9 and TRBJ2-3; 7 bases fit TRBD2. Germline values: CDR1 SGDLS, CDR2 YYNGEE. The CDR3 has 16 amino acids. The trim removed 2 bases at V and 0 bases at J, leaving 6 bases unmatched. CDR3: CASSVLAGLSTDTQYF. The CDR3 region has the DNA TGTGCCAGCAGCGTTTTGGCGGGACTAAGCACAGATACGCAGTATTTT. Full variable domain (rest looked up from reference TRBV9 and TRBJ2-3): DSGVTQTPKHLITATGQRVTLRCSPRSGDLSVYWYQQSLDQGLQFLIQYYNGEERAKGNILERFSAQQFPDLHSELNLSSLELGDSALYFCASSVLAGLSTDTQYFGPGTRLTVL.

The chain couples TRBV11-3 to TRBJ2-7; 7 bases are shared with TRBD2. There are 15 residues in the CDR3. Per the germline V gene, CDR1 is SGHNT and CDR2 is YENEEA. J lost 0 bases, V lost 1 base, and 3 bases had no gene match. The CDR3 bases are TGTGCCAGCAGCTTAGGTGGCGGGAGCTCCTACGAGCAGTACTTC. This codes for CASSLGGGSSYEQYF. The full variable domain, in which reference TRBV11-3 and TRBJ2-7 provide the parts outside the CDR3, is EAGVVQSPRYKIIEKKQPVAFWCNPISGHNTLYWYLQNLGQGPELLIRYENEEAVDDSQLPKDRFSAERLKGVDSTLKIQPAELGDSAVYLCASSLGGGSSYEQYFGPGTRLTVT.